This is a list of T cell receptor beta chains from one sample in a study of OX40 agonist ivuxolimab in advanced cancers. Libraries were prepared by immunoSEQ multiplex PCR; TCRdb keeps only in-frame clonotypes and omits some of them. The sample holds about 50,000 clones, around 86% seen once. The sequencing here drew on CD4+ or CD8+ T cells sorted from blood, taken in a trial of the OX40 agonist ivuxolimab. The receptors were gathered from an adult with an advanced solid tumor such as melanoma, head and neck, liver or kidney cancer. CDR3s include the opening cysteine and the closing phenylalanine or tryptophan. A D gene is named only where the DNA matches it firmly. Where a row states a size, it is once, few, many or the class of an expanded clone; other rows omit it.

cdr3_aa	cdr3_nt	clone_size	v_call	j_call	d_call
CASSIDSLANYGYTF	TGTGCCAGTAGTATAGACAGTCTAGCTAACTATGGCTACACCTTC	NA	TRBV19	TRBJ1-2	NA
CASSPLGFPLHF	TGTGCCAGCTCACCACTCGGGTTTCCCCTCCACTTT	NA	TRBV18	TRBJ1-6	NA
CASTGPQSTDTQYF	TGTGCCAGCACCGGACCCCAGAGCACAGATACGCAGTATTTT	once	TRBV7-2	TRBJ2-3	NA
CATSRGLADLDTQYF	TGTGCCACCAGCAGAGGACTAGCGGATCTGGATACGCAGTATTTT	NA	TRBV15	TRBJ2-3	TRBD2
CASSERSFGGNEQFF	TGTGCCAGCAGTGAACGGTCTTTTGGGGGCAATGAGCAGTTCTTC	NA	TRBV2	TRBJ2-1	NA
CASSGTSGGGIGEQFF	TGTGCCAGCAGCGGGACTAGCGGGGGGGGCATAGGTGAGCAGTTCTTC	NA	TRBV2	TRBJ2-1	TRBD2
CASSLRWEGRNQPQHF	TGTGCCAGCAGTTTGAGATGGGAAGGGCGCAATCAGCCCCAGCATTTT	NA	TRBV27	TRBJ1-5	NA
CASTAGTSGIREQYF	TGTGCCAGCACCGCCGGGACTAGCGGGATTCGCGAGCAGTACTTC	NA	TRBV2	TRBJ2-7	TRBD2
CASSEAFTSTDTQYF	TGTGCCAGCAGTGAAGCTTTTACTAGCACAGATACGCAGTATTTT	NA	TRBV2	TRBJ2-3	NA
CAISGRAGGSNQPQHF	TGTGCCATCAGTGGGAGGGCAGGTGGGAGCAATCAGCCCCAGCATTTT	NA	TRBV10-3	TRBJ1-5	NA
CASSLDRRFGYTF	TGCGCCAGCAGCTTGGACAGGAGATTTGGCTACACCTTC	NA	TRBV5-1	TRBJ1-2	NA
CASSPWITRDRVIYEQYF	TGTGCCAGCAGCCCGTGGATTACCCGGGACCGGGTTATCTACGAGCAGTACTTC	NA	TRBV14	TRBJ2-7	NA
CAISESRTGETGELFF	TGTGCCATCAGTGAGTCTCGGACAGGGGAAACCGGGGAGCTGTTTTTT	once	TRBV10-3	TRBJ2-2	TRBD1
CAIHRDLNTEAFF	TGTGCCATACATCGGGACTTGAACACTGAAGCTTTCTTT	few	TRBV2	TRBJ1-1	NA
CASLSRGGSTEAFF	TGTGCCAGCCTTTCCAGGGGAGGAAGCACTGAAGCTTTCTTT	NA	TRBV6-5	TRBJ1-1	NA
CASSIGDSYNEQFF	TGTGCCAGTAGTATCGGGGACAGCTACAATGAGCAGTTCTTC	NA	TRBV19	TRBJ2-1	TRBD1
CATRRDSTDTQYF	TGTGCCACCCGAAGAGATAGCACAGATACGCAGTATTTT	NA	TRBV10-3	TRBJ2-3	NA
CASGLGLADGNEQFF	TGTGCTAGTGGCCTGGGACTAGCGGACGGCAATGAGCAGTTCTTC	NA	TRBV12-5	TRBJ2-1	TRBD2
CASSLYGGGGLDSPLHF	TGTGCCAGCAGTTTATATGGGGGTGGGGGGCTTGATTCACCCCTCCACTTT	NA	TRBV27	TRBJ1-6	NA
CASSLRDIGTDGYTF	TGTGCCAGCAGCTTGAGGGACATAGGGACGGATGGCTACACCTTC	few	TRBV5-4	TRBJ1-2	NA
CASSHRGSGAYEQYF	TGTGCCAGCAGCCATCGGGGTAGCGGTGCCTACGAGCAGTACTTC	NA	TRBV6-5	TRBJ2-7	NA
CASNSEQGASTEAFF	TGTGCCAGCAACTCAGAACAGGGGGCTTCCACTGAAGCTTTCTTT	NA	TRBV6-5	TRBJ1-1	TRBD1
CASSLSDRENQPQHF	TGCGCCAGCAGCCTGTCTGACAGGGAAAATCAGCCCCAGCATTTT	NA	TRBV4-1	TRBJ1-5	TRBD1
CASSPIHASNQPQHF	TGTGCCAGCTCACCAATCCATGCCAGCAATCAGCCCCAGCATTTT	NA	TRBV18	TRBJ1-5	NA
CASSVVWVPYEQYF	TGTGCCAGCAGCGTAGTGTGGGTCCCCTACGAGCAGTACTTC	NA	TRBV9	TRBJ2-7	NA
CASFRSASGNYEQYF	TGTGCCAGCTTTCGTAGTGCTAGCGGGAACTACGAGCAGTACTTC	NA	TRBV6-1	TRBJ2-7	TRBD2
CASSTIAESYNEQFF	TGTGCCAGCAGTACGATAGCGGAGTCCTACAATGAGCAGTTCTTC	NA	TRBV6-5	TRBJ2-1	NA
CASSVTVNTEAFF	TGTGCCAGTAGTGTGACAGTGAACACTGAAGCTTTCTTT	few	TRBV19	TRBJ1-1	NA
CASSLNTLNTEAFF	TGCGCCAGCAGCTTAAACACCCTGAACACTGAAGCTTTCTTT	NA	TRBV5-1	TRBJ1-1	NA
CASSRLQGGAEAFF	TGCGCCAGCAGCCGACTCCAGGGGGGGGCTGAAGCTTTCTTT	NA	TRBV4-3	TRBJ1-1	TRBD1
CASSPLGHSDSPLHF	TGTGCCAGCAGTCCTCTCGGACATTCGGATTCACCCCTCCACTTT	NA	TRBV28	TRBJ1-6	NA
CASSWDINNQPQHF	TGTGCCAGCAGCTGGGACATAAACAATCAGCCCCAGCATTTT	NA	TRBV28	TRBJ1-5	NA
CASSFYGGNTGELFF	TGTGCCAGCAGCTTTTACGGGGGGAACACCGGGGAGCTGTTTTTT	NA	TRBV7-9	TRBJ2-2	NA
CASSSGGGFYNEQFF	TGTGCCTCCAGTTCGGGGGGAGGGTTCTACAATGAGCAGTTCTTC	NA	TRBV30	TRBJ2-1	TRBD2
CSVVTEVYGYTF	TGCAGCGTTGTTACAGAGGTCTATGGCTACACCTTC	NA	TRBV29-1	TRBJ1-2	NA
CASSITGGRFTEAFF	TGTGCCAGTAGTATAACGGGAGGACGATTCACTGAAGCTTTCTTT	NA	TRBV19	TRBJ1-1	NA
CATSRGTSGSRGNEQFF	TGTGCCACCAGCAGAGGGACTAGCGGAAGCAGGGGGAATGAGCAGTTCTTC	NA	TRBV15	TRBJ2-1	TRBD2
CASSRGGVDNEQFF	TGTGCCAGCAGTCGGGGGGGGGTGGACAATGAGCAGTTCTTC	NA	TRBV6-1	TRBJ2-1	TRBD2
CASTRQGGQQPQHF	TGTGCCAGCACCAGACAGGGGGGTCAGCAGCCCCAGCATTTT	NA	TRBV5-6	TRBJ1-5	TRBD1
CASSLVAQSLTDTQYF	TGTGCCAGCAGCTTAGTAGCGCAATCCCTCACAGATACGCAGTATTTT	NA	TRBV11-2	TRBJ2-3	NA
CASSSQPLGAYQETQYF	TGTGCCAGCAGCTCACAGCCCTTAGGGGCATACCAAGAGACCCAGTACTTC	NA	TRBV11-2	TRBJ2-5	NA
CASSQVLGIDEQFF	TGTGCCAGCAGCCAGGTCCTCGGAATCGATGAGCAGTTCTTC	NA	TRBV4-2	TRBJ2-1	NA
CASSQDWYDQVSGNTIYF	TGCGCCAGCAGCCAAGATTGGTATGACCAGGTTTCGGGAAACACCATATATTTT	NA	TRBV4-3	TRBJ1-3	NA
CASSPGGTGGAMVYGYTF	TGTGCCAGCAGCCCCGGCGGGACAGGGGGCGCGATGGTCTATGGCTACACCTTC	NA	TRBV7-2	TRBJ1-2	TRBD1
CASRAGQGAYGANVLTF	TGTGCCAGCAGGGCCGGACAGGGGGCGTATGGGGCCAACGTCCTGACTTTC	NA	TRBV7-6	TRBJ2-6	TRBD1
CASSLAWGHSGNTIYF	TGTGCCAGCAGCTTAGCGTGGGGACACTCTGGAAACACCATATATTTT	NA	TRBV7-6	TRBJ1-3	NA
CASSLGQGYNQPQHF	TGTGCCAGCAGCTTGGGCCAGGGATACAATCAGCCCCAGCATTTT	NA	TRBV5-6	TRBJ1-5	NA
CASSPGSNYGYTF	TGTGCCAGCTCACCCGGTTCTAACTATGGCTACACCTTC	NA	TRBV18	TRBJ1-2	NA
CASSFPTGGYGYTF	TGTGCCAGTAGTTTCCCGACAGGGGGCTATGGCTACACCTTC	NA	TRBV19	TRBJ1-2	TRBD1
CASSLFGPLSNQPQHF	TGTGCCAGCAGCTTATTTGGCCCGTTAAGCAATCAGCCCCAGCATTTT	NA	TRBV7-2	TRBJ1-5	NA
CASSWAQSNTGELFF	TGTGCCAGCAGCTGGGCACAGTCGAACACCGGGGAGCTGTTTTTT	once	TRBV11-3	TRBJ2-2	NA
CASSLAPGQVQETQYF	TGTGCCAGCAGCTTAGCACCGGGACAAGTACAAGAGACCCAGTACTTC	NA	TRBV11-2	TRBJ2-5	NA
CASGLQGQQETQYF	TGCGCCAGCGGACTGCAGGGACAGCAAGAGACCCAGTACTTC	NA	TRBV5-1	TRBJ2-5	TRBD1
CASSLSRGGETQYF	TGTGCCAGCAGCTTAAGCCGGGGGGGAGAGACCCAGTACTTC	NA	TRBV7-2	TRBJ2-5	TRBD2
CASSSSGTMGTEAFF	TGTGCCAGCAGCTCCTCCGGGACTATGGGGACTGAAGCTTTCTTT	NA	TRBV7-9	TRBJ1-1	NA
CASSQVGTGRNEQYF	TGTGCCAGCAGCCAAGTCGGGACAGGGAGGAACGAGCAGTACTTC	NA	TRBV4-2	TRBJ2-7	TRBD1
CASSQRSPNEKLFF	TGTGCCAGCAGCCAGAGGAGCCCTAATGAAAAACTGTTTTTT	NA	TRBV14	TRBJ1-4	NA
CASSKRGSYNEQFF	TGTGCCAGCAGCAAAAGAGGCTCCTACAATGAGCAGTTCTTC	NA	TRBV5-4	TRBJ2-1	NA
CASSYNRDSNQPQHF	TGTGCCAGCAGTTACAACAGAGATAGCAATCAGCCCCAGCATTTT	NA	TRBV6-5	TRBJ1-5	NA
CASSFLGENYGYTF	TGTGCCAGCAGCTTCTTAGGGGAAAACTATGGCTACACCTTC	NA	TRBV5-6	TRBJ1-2	NA